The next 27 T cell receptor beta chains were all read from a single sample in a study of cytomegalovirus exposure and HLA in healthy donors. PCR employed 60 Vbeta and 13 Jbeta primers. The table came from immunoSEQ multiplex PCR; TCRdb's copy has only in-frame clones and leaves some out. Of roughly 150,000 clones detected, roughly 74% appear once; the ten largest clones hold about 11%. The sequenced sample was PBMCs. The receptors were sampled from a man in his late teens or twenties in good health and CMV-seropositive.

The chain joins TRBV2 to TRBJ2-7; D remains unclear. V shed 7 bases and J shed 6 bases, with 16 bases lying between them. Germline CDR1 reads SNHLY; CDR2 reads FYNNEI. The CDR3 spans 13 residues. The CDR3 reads CASMVSPLGEQYF. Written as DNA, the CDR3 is TGTGCCAGCATGGTTAGCCCATTAGGCGAGCAGTACTTC.

The CDR3 DNA reads as TGTGCCAGCAGTTACTTCGCGCGGGCGAACACCGGGGAGCTGTTTTTT. Encoded protein: CASSYFARANTGELFF. The gene calls are TRBV6-5 and TRBJ2-2, with TRBD2 as a possible D gene (5 bases). The CDR3 runs 16 residues. Looked up from germline, CDR1 is MNHEY and CDR2 is SVGAGI. With 1 base removed from V and 0 bases from J, the gap between germline ends came to 9 bases.

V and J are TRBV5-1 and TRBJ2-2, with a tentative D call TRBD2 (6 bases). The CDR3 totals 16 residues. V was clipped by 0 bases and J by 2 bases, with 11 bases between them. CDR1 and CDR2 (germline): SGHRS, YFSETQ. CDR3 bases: TGCGCCAGCAGCTTGGGAGGCGGGACTAACACCGGGGAGCTGTTTTTT. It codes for CASSLGGGTNTGELFF.

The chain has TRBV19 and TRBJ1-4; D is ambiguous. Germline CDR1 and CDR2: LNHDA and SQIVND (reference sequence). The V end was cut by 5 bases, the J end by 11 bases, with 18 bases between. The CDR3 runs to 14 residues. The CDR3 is CASSSGSASGKLFF. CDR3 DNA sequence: TGTGCCAGTAGTTCCGGATCGGCTAGCGGGAAACTGTTTTTT.

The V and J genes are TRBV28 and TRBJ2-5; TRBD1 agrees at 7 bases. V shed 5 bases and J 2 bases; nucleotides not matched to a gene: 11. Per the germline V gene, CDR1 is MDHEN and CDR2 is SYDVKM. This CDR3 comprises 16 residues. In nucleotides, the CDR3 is TGTGCCAGCAGTCTAGTAGGGGGCAGAGCGCAAGAGACCCAGTACTTC. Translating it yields CASSLVGGRAQETQYF.

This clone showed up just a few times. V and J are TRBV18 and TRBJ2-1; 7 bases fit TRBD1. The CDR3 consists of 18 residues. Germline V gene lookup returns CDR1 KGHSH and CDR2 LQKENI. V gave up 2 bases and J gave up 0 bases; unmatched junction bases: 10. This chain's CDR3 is CASSPGLGDSSSYNEQFF. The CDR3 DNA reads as TGTGCCAGCTCACCAGGGCTAGGGGACAGCAGCTCCTACAATGAGCAGTTCTTC.

In DNA form, the CDR3 reads TGTGCCAGCAGTGATTTGGGACTAGCGGGATCTGAGCAGTTCTTC. Translated: CASSDLGLAGSEQFF. The V gene is TRBV2, the J gene TRBJ2-1, with 13 nucleotides matching TRBD2. The CDR3 consists of 15 residues. Germline CDR1 reads SNHLY; CDR2 reads FYNNEI. V lost 3 bases, J lost 9 bases, and 5 bases stayed unmatched.

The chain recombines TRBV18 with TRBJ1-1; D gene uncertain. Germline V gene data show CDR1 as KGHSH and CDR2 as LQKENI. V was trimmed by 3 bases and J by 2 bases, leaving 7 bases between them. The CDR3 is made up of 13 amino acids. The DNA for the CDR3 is TGTGCCAGCTCACCCGGCGGTAACACTGAAGCTTTCTTT. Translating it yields CASSPGGNTEAFF.

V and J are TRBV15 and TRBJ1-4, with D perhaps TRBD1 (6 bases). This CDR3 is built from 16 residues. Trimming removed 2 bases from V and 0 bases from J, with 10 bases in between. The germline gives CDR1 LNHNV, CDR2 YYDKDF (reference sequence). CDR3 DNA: TGTGCCACCAGCAGACGGACAGATACAACTAATGAAAAACTGTTTTTT. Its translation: CATSRRTDTTNEKLFF.

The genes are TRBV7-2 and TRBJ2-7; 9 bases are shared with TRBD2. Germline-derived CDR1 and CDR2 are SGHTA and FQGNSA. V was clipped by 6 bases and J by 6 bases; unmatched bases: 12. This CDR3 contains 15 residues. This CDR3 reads CASRQKGLALGEQYF. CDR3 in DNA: TGTGCCAGCAGACAAAAGGGACTAGCTCTGGGCGAGCAGTACTTC.

The CDR3 nucleotides read TGTGCCAGCAGGAGACAGTCCACAACTAATGAAAAACTGTTTTTT. This gives the protein CASRRQSTTNEKLFF. This rearrangement joins TRBV2 to TRBJ1-4, with a possible D match to TRBD1 (5 bases). The CDR3 consists of 15 residues. V lost 6 bases to trimming and J lost 0 bases, with 11 bases between them. The V gene's germline CDR1 is SNHLY and CDR2 FYNNEI.

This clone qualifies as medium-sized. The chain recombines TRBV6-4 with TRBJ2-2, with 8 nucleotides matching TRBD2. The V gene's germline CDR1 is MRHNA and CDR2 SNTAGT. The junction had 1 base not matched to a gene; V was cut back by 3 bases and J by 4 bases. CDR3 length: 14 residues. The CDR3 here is CASSEGTSTGELFF. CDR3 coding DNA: TGTGCCAGCAGTGAAGGGACTAGCACCGGGGAGCTGTTTTTT.

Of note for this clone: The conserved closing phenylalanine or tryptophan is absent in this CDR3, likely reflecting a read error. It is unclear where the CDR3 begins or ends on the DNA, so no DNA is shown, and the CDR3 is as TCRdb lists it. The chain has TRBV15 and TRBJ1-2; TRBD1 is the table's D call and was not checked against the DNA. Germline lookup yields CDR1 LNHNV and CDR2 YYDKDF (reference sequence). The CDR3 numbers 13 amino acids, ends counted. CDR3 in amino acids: CATSSRDRTGTGR.

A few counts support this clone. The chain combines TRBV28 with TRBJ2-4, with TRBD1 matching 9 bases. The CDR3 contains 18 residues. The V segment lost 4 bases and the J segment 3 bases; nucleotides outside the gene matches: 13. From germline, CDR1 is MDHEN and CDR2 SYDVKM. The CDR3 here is CASSSPPGTGNFKNIQYF. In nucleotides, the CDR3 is TGTGCCAGCAGTTCCCCCCCCGGGACAGGGAATTTCAAAAACATTCAGTACTTC.

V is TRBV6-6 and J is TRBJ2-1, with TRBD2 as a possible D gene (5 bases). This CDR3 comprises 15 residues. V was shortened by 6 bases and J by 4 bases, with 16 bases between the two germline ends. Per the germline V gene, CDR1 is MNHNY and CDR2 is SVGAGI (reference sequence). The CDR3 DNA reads TGTGCCAGCAGCCGAGCGGAACGACTTTACAATGAGCAGTTCTTC. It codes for CASSRAERLYNEQFF.

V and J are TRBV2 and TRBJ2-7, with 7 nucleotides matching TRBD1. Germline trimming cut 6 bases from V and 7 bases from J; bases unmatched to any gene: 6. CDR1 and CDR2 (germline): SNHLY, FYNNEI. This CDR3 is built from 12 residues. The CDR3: CASRRTGEEQYF. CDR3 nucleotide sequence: TGTGCCAGCAGACGAACAGGGGAAGAGCAGTACTTC.

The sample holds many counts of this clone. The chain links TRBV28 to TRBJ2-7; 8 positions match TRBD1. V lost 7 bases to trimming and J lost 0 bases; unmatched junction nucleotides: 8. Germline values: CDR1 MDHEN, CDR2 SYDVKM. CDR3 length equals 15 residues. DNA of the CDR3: TGTGCCAGCATAAGACAGGGGCAATCCTCCTACGAGCAGTACTTC. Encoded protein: CASIRQGQSSYEQYF. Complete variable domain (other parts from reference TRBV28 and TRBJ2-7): DVKVTQSSRYLVKRTGEKVFLECVQDMDHENMFWYRQDPGLGLRLIYFSYDVKMKEKGDIPEGYSVSREKKERFSLILESASTNQTSMYLCASIRQGQSSYEQYFGPGTRLTVT.

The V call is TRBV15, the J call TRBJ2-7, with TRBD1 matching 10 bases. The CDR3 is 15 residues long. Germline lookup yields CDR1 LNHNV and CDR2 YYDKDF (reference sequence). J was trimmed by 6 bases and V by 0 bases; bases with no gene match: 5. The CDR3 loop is CATSRDRGQGSEQYF. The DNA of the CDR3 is TGTGCCACCAGCAGAGATCGGGGACAGGGGAGCGAGCAGTACTTC.

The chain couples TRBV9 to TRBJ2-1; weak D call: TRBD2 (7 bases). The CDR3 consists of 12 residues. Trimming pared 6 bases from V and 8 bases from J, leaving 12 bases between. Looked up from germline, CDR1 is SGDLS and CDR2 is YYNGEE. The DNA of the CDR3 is TGTGCCAGCAAGGGGAGGGGGGATGAGCAGTTCTTC. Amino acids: CASKGRGDEQFF.

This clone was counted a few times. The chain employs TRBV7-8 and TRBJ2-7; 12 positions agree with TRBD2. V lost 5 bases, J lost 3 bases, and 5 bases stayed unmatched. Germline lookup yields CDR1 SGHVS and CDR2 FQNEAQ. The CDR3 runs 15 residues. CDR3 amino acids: CASSPTSGRIYEQYF. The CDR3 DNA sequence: TGTGCCAGCAGCCCCACTAGCGGGAGGATCTACGAGCAGTACTTC.

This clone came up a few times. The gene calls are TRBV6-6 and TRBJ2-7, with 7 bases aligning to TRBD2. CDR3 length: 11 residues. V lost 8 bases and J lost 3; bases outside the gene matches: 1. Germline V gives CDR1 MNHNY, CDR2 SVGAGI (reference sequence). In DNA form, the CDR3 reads TGTGCCAGCGGGAGGGGCTACGAGCAGTACTTC. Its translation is CASGRGYEQYF.

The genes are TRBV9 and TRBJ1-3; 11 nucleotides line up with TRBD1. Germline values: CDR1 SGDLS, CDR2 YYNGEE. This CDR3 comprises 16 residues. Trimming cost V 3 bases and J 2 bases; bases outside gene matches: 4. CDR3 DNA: TGTGCCAGCAGCGAGGGACAGGGGGTAGCTGGAAACACCATATATTTT. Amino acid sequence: CASSEGQGVAGNTIYF.

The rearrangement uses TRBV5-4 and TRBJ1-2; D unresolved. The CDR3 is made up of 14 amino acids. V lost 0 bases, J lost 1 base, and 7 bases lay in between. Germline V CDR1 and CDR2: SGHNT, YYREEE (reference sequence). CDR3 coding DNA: TGTGCCAGCAGCTTGGGAGGTAGTAACTATGGCTACACCTTC. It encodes CASSLGGSNYGYTF.

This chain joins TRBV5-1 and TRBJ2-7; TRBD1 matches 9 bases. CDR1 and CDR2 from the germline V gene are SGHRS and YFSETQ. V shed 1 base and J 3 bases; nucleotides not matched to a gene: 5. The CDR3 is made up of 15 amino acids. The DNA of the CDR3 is TGCGCCAGCAGCTTGCAGACAGGGGGTATCTACGAGCAGTACTTC. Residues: CASSLQTGGIYEQYF.

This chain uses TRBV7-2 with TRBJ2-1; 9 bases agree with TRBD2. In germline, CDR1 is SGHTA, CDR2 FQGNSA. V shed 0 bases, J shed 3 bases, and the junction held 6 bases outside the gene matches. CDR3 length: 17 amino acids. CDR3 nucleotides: TGTGCCAGCAGCTTAGCTCACAGTAGCGGGGGCTACAATGAGCAGTTCTTC. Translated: CASSLAHSSGGYNEQFF.

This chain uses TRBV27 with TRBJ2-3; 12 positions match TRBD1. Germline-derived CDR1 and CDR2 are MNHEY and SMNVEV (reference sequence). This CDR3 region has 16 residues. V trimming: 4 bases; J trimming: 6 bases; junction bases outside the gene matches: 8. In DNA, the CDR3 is TGTGCCAGCAGTTCTCCGGGACAGGGGGCATGGGATACGCAGTATTTT. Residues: CASSSPGQGAWDTQYF.

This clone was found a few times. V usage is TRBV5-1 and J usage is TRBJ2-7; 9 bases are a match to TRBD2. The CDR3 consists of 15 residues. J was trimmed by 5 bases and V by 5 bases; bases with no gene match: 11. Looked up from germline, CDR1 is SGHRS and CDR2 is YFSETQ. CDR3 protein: CASSRRSGREDEQYF. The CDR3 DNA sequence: TGCGCCAGCAGTCGACGTAGCGGGAGAGAGGACGAGCAGTACTTC.